Below, 32 T cell receptor beta chains from the same sample are listed, as sequenced in a study of shared clonotypes between healthy human individuals. TCRdb's copy holds only in-frame clones and misses some; the assay was immunoSEQ multiplex PCR. The repertoire consists of 1.6 million or so clones, with approximately 98.5% occurring once and the leading ten covering approximately 0.38%. Sequenced material: naive CD4+ T cells sorted from blood. This sample's subset: CD45RA+ positively selected. The receptors stem from a man aged 30-40 years in good health.

The chain combines TRBV25-1 with TRBJ2-7; D is unresolved. Germline loops: CDR1 MGHDK, CDR2 SYGVNS. The CDR3 is 12 residues long. V gave up 3 bases and J gave up 3 bases, with 6 bases separating them. CDR3 in DNA: TGTGCCAGCAGTGACAATAACTACGAGCAGTACTTC. It yields the protein CASSDNNYEQYF.

The V call is TRBV28, the J call TRBJ1-4; TRBD1 might be the D (5 bases). With 5 bases removed from V and 4 bases from J, the gap between germline ends came to 23 bases. The length of the CDR3 is 18 residues. Germline V lookup: CDR1 MDHEN, CDR2 SYDVKM. The CDR3 DNA sequence: TGTGCCAGCAGTGAGAAAAGGGGTACACCTTCTGGTAATGAAAAACTGTTTTTT. Amino acids: CASSEKRGTPSGNEKLFF.

The rearrangement joins TRBV30 to TRBJ1-3, with a tentative D call TRBD1 (5 bases). V lost 2 bases, J lost 4 bases, and 9 bases lay in between. The CDR3 consists of 13 residues. Germline CDR1 is GTSNPN and CDR2 is SVGIG (reference sequence). CDR3 bases: TGTGCCTGGAGTCAGGGATCGGGAAACACCATATATTTT. It is translated as CAWSQGSGNTIYF. Full variable domain (missing parts from reference TRBV30 and TRBJ1-3): SQTIHQWPATLVQPVGSPLSLECTVEGTSNPNLYWYRQAAGRGLQLLFYSVGIGQISSEVPQNLSASRPQDRQFILSSKKLLLSDSGFYLCAWSQGSGNTIYFGEGSWLTVV.

This sequence joins TRBV7-6 and TRBJ2-3; D not resolved. Germline-derived CDR1 and CDR2 are SGHVS and FNYEAQ. CDR3 length: 16 amino acids. Trimming took off 1 base at V and 1 base at J, with 12 bases between the two ends. CDR3 sequence: CASSLEPPLGTDTQYF. CDR3 in DNA: TGTGCCAGCAGCTTAGAACCGCCCTTGGGCACAGATACGCAGTATTTT.

The DNA of the CDR3 is TGTGCCAGCAGTTTACCCCAAAGGGCTAACTATGGCTACACCTTC. Residues: CASSLPQRANYGYTF. The chain recombines TRBV28 with TRBJ1-2; D not resolved. This CDR3 is built from 15 residues. CDR1 is MDHEN and CDR2 is SYDVKM in the germline V gene. The germline V and J ends were trimmed by 2 bases and 0 bases, with 10 bases remaining between them.

The J gene is TRBJ2-5, the V gene TRBV7-8, with D tentatively TRBD2 (5 bases). V dropped 2 bases and J dropped 5 bases, with 21 bases sitting between them. This CDR3 region has 17 residues. Germline V gives CDR1 SGHVS, CDR2 FQNEAQ. The CDR3 nucleotides are TGTGCCAGCAGCTTAAGGGAGAGAGGACGGACCTTTGAGACCCAGTACTTC. Its translation: CASSLRERGRTFETQYF.

The chain has TRBV5-4 and TRBJ2-5; 9 bases agree with TRBD2. V shed 1 base and J 4 bases; nucleotides not matched to a gene: 5. CDR1 and CDR2 from the germline V gene are SGHNT and YYREEE (reference sequence). The CDR3 covers 15 residues. This CDR3 reads CASSLRGTSRETQYF. The CDR3 DNA is TGTGCCAGCAGCTTGCGAGGGACTAGCCGAGAGACCCAGTACTTC.

The CDR3 sequence: CASSQGSGLSEKLFF. In nucleotides, the CDR3 is TGCGCCAGCAGCCAGGGATCGGGACTGAGTGAAAAACTGTTTTTT. The genes are TRBV4-3 and TRBJ1-4, with a tentative D call TRBD1 (5 bases). Trimming took 3 bases from V and 7 from J, leaving 15 bases between them. The CDR3 spans 15 residues. Germline V lookup: CDR1 LGHNA, CDR2 YSLEER.

J is TRBJ2-7 and V is TRBV2; a weak D match, TRBD1 (5 bases). Germline values: CDR1 SNHLY, CDR2 FYNNEI. V was cut by 7 bases and J by 0 bases, with 10 bases left in between. The CDR3 contains 13 residues. CDR3 loop: CASNRLSSYEQYF. The CDR3 region has the DNA TGTGCCAGCAACAGGTTGAGCTCCTACGAGCAGTACTTC. The whole variable domain, remainder taken from reference TRBV2 and TRBJ2-7, is EPEVTQTPSHQVTQMGQEVILRCVPISNHLYFYWYRQILGQKVEFLVSFYNNEISEKSEIFDDQFSVERPDGSNFTLKIRSTKLEDSAMYFCASNRLSSYEQYFGPGTRLTVT.

This chain links TRBV12-5 with TRBJ2-7; D may match TRBD1 or TRBD2 (6 bases each). V lost 0 bases to trimming and J lost 9 bases, with 18 bases between them. This CDR3 comprises 15 residues. The V gene's germline CDR1 is LGHNT and CDR2 FRNRAP. The CDR3 DNA follows: TGTGCTAGTGGTTTGGTACTCGGGGGCTTGCGCGGGCAGTACTTC. Its protein is CASGLVLGGLRGQYF.

The J gene is TRBJ2-2, the V gene TRBV29-1, with 9 nucleotides matching TRBD2. V trimming: 7 bases; J trimming: 2 bases; junction bases outside the gene matches: 5. Germline assignment: CDR1 SQVTM and CDR2 ANQGSEA. The CDR3 length is 14 residues. CDR3 DNA sequence: TGCAGCGCCGGCGGGGGGGCTAACACCGGGGAGCTGTTTTTT. Protein product: CSAGGGANTGELFF.

The rearrangement joins TRBV5-1 to TRBJ1-2, with D possibly TRBD1 on 5 matching bases. V was shortened by 0 bases and J by 5 bases, with 8 bases between the two germline ends. CDR1 SGHRS and CDR2 YFSETQ come from the germline V gene. CDR3 size: 13 residues. DNA for the CDR3: TGCGCCAGCAGCTTGGGACAGCCATATGGCTACACCTTC. This encodes CASSLGQPYGYTF.

The chain employs TRBV10-2 and TRBJ2-7; D remains unclear. This CDR3 comprises 12 residues. Trimming took 0 bases from V and 7 from J, leaving 7 bases between them. Germline CDR1 reads WSHSY; CDR2 reads SAAADI. Here the CDR3 DNA reads TGCGCCAGCAGTGAGTCGGCCTCAGAGCAGTACTTC. Its protein is CASSESASEQYF.

This sequence joins TRBV5-4 and TRBJ2-1; 8 bases are shared with TRBD1. From germline, CDR1 is SGHNT and CDR2 YYREEE (reference sequence). V was pared by 4 bases and J by 6 bases, with 12 bases of the junction left unmatched. The CDR3 runs 16 residues. The CDR3 nucleotides are TGTGCCAGCAGCCAGGGGACAGGCAGACTTTTCAATGAGCAGTTCTTC. This sequence encodes CASSQGTGRLFNEQFF.

This chain uses TRBV27 with TRBJ2-7; TRBD2 agrees at 12 bases. Germline CDR1 and CDR2: MNHEY and SMNVEV (reference sequence). There are 16 residues in the CDR3. The trim removed 6 bases at V and 0 bases at J, leaving 6 bases unmatched. DNA of the CDR3: TGTGCCAGCAGCCGAGGACTAGCGGGACGCTCCTACGAGCAGTACTTC. Its protein product is CASSRGLAGRSYEQYF.

This chain uses TRBV2 with TRBJ1-2; no clear D gene. This CDR3 has 12 amino acids. Germline CDR1 is SNHLY and CDR2 is FYNNEI. Trimming left V 2 bases short and J 8 bases short, with 9 bases between. The CDR3 coding sequence is TGTGCCAGCAGTGAAACAGCAGGCGGCTACACCTTC. Translated, it gives CASSETAGGYTF.

This sequence joins TRBV9 and TRBJ2-2, with 9 bases aligning to TRBD1. The CDR3 runs 16 residues. V lost 0 bases, J lost 4 bases, and 4 bases stayed unmatched. Germline CDR1 is SGDLS and CDR2 is YYNGEE. The CDR3 DNA reads TGTGCCAGCAGCGTAGTGACGGGACAGGGCACCGGGGAGCTGTTTTTT. It codes for CASSVVTGQGTGELFF.

CDR3 protein: CASSDRHPDWDGYTF. The DNA of the CDR3 is TGTGCCAGCAGTGATCGCCACCCAGACTGGGATGGCTACACCTTC. The J gene is TRBJ1-2, the V gene TRBV2; D gene ambiguous. With 3 bases removed from V and 6 bases from J, the gap between germline ends came to 17 bases. The germline V gene encodes CDR1 SNHLY and CDR2 FYNNEI. This CDR3 has 15 amino acids.

CDR3 DNA sequence: TGTGCCAGCTCACCACAACAGGGGTTCACCTACGAGCAGTACTTC. Amino acid sequence: CASSPQQGFTYEQYF. The chain couples TRBV18 to TRBJ2-7, with 7 bases that match TRBD1. Germline loops: CDR1 KGHSH, CDR2 LQKENI. The CDR3 length is 15 residues. The trim removed 1 base at V and 2 bases at J, leaving 5 bases unmatched.

V usage is TRBV4-3 and J usage is TRBJ1-3, with TRBD1 as a possible D gene (5 bases). Germline lookup yields CDR1 LGHNA and CDR2 YSLEER. The length of the CDR3 is 13 residues. V lost 8 bases to trimming and J lost 3 bases, with 11 bases between them. The CDR3 coding sequence is TGCGCCAGCCGCCCGGGGCATGGAAACACCATATATTTT. Its translation is CASRPGHGNTIYF.

The V call is TRBV18, the J call TRBJ1-3, with 8 positions matching TRBD1. Losses at the gene ends were 6 bases for V and 1 base for J; bases not matched to a gene: 8. This CDR3 has 16 residues. Per the germline V gene, CDR1 is KGHSH and CDR2 is LQKENI. CDR3 in DNA: TGTGCCAGCTCTCACAATTGGGACAGGTCTGGAAACACCATATATTTT. Translating it yields CASSHNWDRSGNTIYF.

V is TRBV5-6 and J is TRBJ1-1; TRBD1 is a possible D gene (6 bases). Looked up from germline, CDR1 is SGHDT and CDR2 is YYEEEE. The CDR3 consists of 17 residues. V was cut by 0 bases and J by 0 bases, with 15 bases left in between. In DNA, the CDR3 is TGTGCCAGCAGCTTGGGATCGGGGTGGGACATGAACACTGAAGCTTTCTTT. Its protein product is CASSLGSGWDMNTEAFF.

This chain uses TRBV6-1 with TRBJ2-2; tentatively, D is TRBD1 or TRBD2 (5 bases each). From germline, CDR1 is MNHNS and CDR2 SASEGT. V was trimmed by 8 bases and J by 6 bases, leaving 10 bases between them. The CDR3 runs to 12 residues. CDR3 coding DNA: TGTGCCAGCGCCCGAGGGGCCGGGGAGCTGTTTTTT. Protein sequence: CASARGAGELFF.

The rearrangement joins TRBV6-1 to TRBJ2-7; D gene unclear. This CDR3 region has 16 residues. The germline gives CDR1 MNHNS, CDR2 SASEGT. V lost 4 bases to trimming and J lost 5 bases, with 21 bases between them. CDR3 bases: TGTGCCAGCAGTGGGTTGCGTCAGTTACAAGTCGACGAGCAGTACTTC. It codes for CASSGLRQLQVDEQYF.

The CDR3 loop reads CASSPPMGQGKAEEQYF. CDR3 DNA: TGTGCCAGCTCACCCCCCATGGGACAGGGGAAGGCGGAAGAGCAGTACTTC. The chain has TRBV18 and TRBJ2-7; 10 nucleotides align to TRBD1. The CDR3 consists of 17 residues. Trimming at V came to 3 bases and at J to 7 bases, leaving 15 bases not matched to a gene. The germline V gene has CDR1 KGHSH and CDR2 LQKENI.

This clone was observed a single time. The chain uses TRBV20-1 and TRBJ2-7; D uncertain. Germline assignment: CDR1 DFQATT and CDR2 SNEGSKA (reference sequence). The CDR3 loop spans 11 amino acids. V lost 7 bases and J lost 2, with 9 bases in between. This CDR3 reads CSGGIAYEQYF. The CDR3 nucleotides read TGCAGTGGTGGGATAGCCTACGAGCAGTACTTC.

The chain recombines TRBV5-1 with TRBJ2-7; weak D call: TRBD2 (6 bases). Per germline, CDR1 SGHRS and CDR2 YFSETQ. V lost 0 bases to trimming and J lost 4 bases, with 14 bases between them. The CDR3 totals 15 residues. CDR3 sequence: CASSLAPGLRYEQYF. The CDR3 DNA reads as TGCGCCAGCAGCTTGGCCCCGGGACTCAGATACGAGCAGTACTTC.

Written as DNA, the CDR3 is TGCGCCAGCAGCCCTGAAGGCATAGCTGGAAACACCATATATTTT. Protein sequence: CASSPEGIAGNTIYF. The chain uses TRBV5-1 and TRBJ1-3; D is unclear. This CDR3 has 15 amino acids. Trimming removed 4 bases from V and 2 bases from J, with 13 bases in between. Germline V gene lookup returns CDR1 SGHRS and CDR2 YFSETQ.

The V gene is TRBV6-1, the J gene TRBJ1-5; possibly TRBD1 for D (6 bases). The germline CDR1 and CDR2 sequences are MNHNS and SASEGT. The germline V and J ends were trimmed by 2 bases and 3 bases, with 11 bases remaining between them. This CDR3 has 15 amino acids. CDR3 DNA: TGTGCCAGCAGTGAATCGGGACACTACAATCAGCCCCAGCATTTT. Translating it yields CASSESGHYNQPQHF.

This chain links TRBV7-2 with TRBJ1-4; D is uncertain. CDR3 size: 13 residues. Germline V gene data show CDR1 as SGHTA and CDR2 as FQGNSA. Deletions cut 3 bases from V and 5 bases from J, with 7 bases between. The CDR3 region is CASSFQRNEKLFF. CDR3 in DNA: TGTGCCAGCAGCTTCCAAAGAAATGAAAAACTGTTTTTT.

The genes are TRBV10-3 and TRBJ2-7, with D possibly being TRBD1 (6 bases). This CDR3 is built from 14 residues. Germline CDR1 is ENHRY and CDR2 is SYGVKD. V shed 6 bases and J shed 0 bases, with 12 bases lying between them. The CDR3 bases are TGTGCCATCAGATCCGACAGGAGCTCCTACGAGCAGTACTTC. Protein: CAIRSDRSSYEQYF.

This clone was detected only once. The chain uses TRBV2 and TRBJ2-5; tentatively, D is TRBD1 (5 bases). The CDR3 spans 15 residues. Trimming removed 4 bases at V and 5 bases at J, with 17 bases between. The germline V gene encodes CDR1 SNHLY and CDR2 FYNNEI. The CDR3, as DNA: TGTGCCAGCAGTGGGGCGCCAGGGAAGTCTGAGACCCAGTACTTC. It translates to CASSGAPGKSETQYF.